This T cell receptor (beta chain) was profiled in a study of blood T cell repertoires in COVID-19. Profiling relied on immunoSEQ multiplex PCR, and the TCRdb table lists in-frame clones only, not all of them. This sample has about 66,000 clones; roughly 80% occur once, and the top ten carry just over 6.5%. This clonotype was obtained from a man aged 60-69 years with acute or convalescent COVID-19. The material sequenced was peripheral blood.

The CDR3 DNA sequence: TGTGCCTCCAGTCGTCGGGGCGGGAGCTCCCTCCACTTT. Its protein is CASSRRGGSSLHF. V is TRBV27 and J is TRBJ1-6; a possible D gene is TRBD1 (5 bases). The V gene lost 11 bases and the J gene lost 14 bases, with 22 bases spanning the gap. Germline V gene sequence: CDR1 MNHEY, CDR2 SMNVEV (reference sequence). The CDR3 loop spans 13 amino acids.